Detailed here is one TCR beta chain. Which antigen it targets is not known. Per-base qualities were not stored, and no clone one base away is much larger. Samples from volunteer blood donors who had recovered from COVID-19 were contributed by a second Seattle source. Collaborating institutions collected whole blood in K2EDTA tubes following their own protocols. For TCRbeta analysis, collaborators shipped samples as frozen whole blood, isolated PBMCs, or DNA extracted from either of those sample types. TCRbeta CDR3 regions were amplified from genomic DNA using the immunoSEQ Assay, a bias-controlled multiplex PCR. From the authors' description of their analysis: The number of nucleated cells in each sample was estimated by amplification of reference gene primers within the assay. Sequence reads were collapsed and filtered to measure the absolute abundance of every unique TCRbeta CDR3 rearrangement. For each sample, productive Simpson clonality was calculated as the square root of Simpson's diversity index over productive rearrangements. The clones in this table, taken by TCRdb from immuneACCESS, are in-frame only. Not every clone is retained; where verified, under half of the shortfall comes from an unresolved V gene, and the cause of the rest is unknown. D and trimming were read from the DNA, whereas the V and J calls and clone size are those reported in that table. Recorded for this sample are approximately 250,000 clones; 86% of them occurred a single time. The top ten clones comprise about 2.2% of the sample.

The sample comes from a study of blood T cell repertoires in COVID-19 (TCRdb year 2020). Some background on the complete study: Samples from collaborators originated in the United States, Italy and Spain and spanned both the acute and convalescent phases of COVID-19. Subjects who had been exposed to COVID-19, were actively infected with it, or had recovered from it provided the deeply sampled blood TCRbeta repertoires that made up the dataset. Sample metadata almost always included a de-identified subject ID, COVID-19 status, age in years and sex. Samples came from the ongoing ImmuneRACE study (first 160 participants) plus 1,254 subjects from 6 global collaborators. Where HLA class I and class II types were available, the types were taken from metadata supplied by the sample provider, not from assay-based typing. The material from the prospective study consisted of cDNA or gDNA derived from T cells, B-cell-depleted T cells, or PBMCs. A freely available public database, intended as a resource for researchers studying the immune response to SARS-CoV-2, is where the repertoires were released.

On the study overall, not on this receptor specifically: The amount of clinical and demographic metadata varied by source and participant and was provided uncurated.

Trimming at the junction amounts to 3 bases on V and 4 bases on J, and the germline ends lie 15 bases apart. CDR1 and CDR2 are drawn from the germline V gene (reference sequence): SEHNR, FQNEAQ. The CDR3, cysteine through phenylalanine, is 15 amino acids long. The kept DNA is CDR3 alone, 45 bases in frame from the first base. Sequencing used peripheral blood. The chain joins TRBV7-9 to TRBJ1-2, with the D segment identity uncertain. This clonotype was obtained from a man younger than 45 who had recovered from COVID-19. The CDR3 sequence is CASSLAWTGPYGYTF. Here is the DNA: TGTGCCAGCAGCTTGGCTTGGACTGGGCCCTATGGCTACACCTTC.